This T cell receptor beta chain was documented in a study of blood T cell repertoires in COVID-19. Background on the study: The United States, Italy and Spain were the sources of the acute and convalescent COVID-19 samples. Sample material is recorded as cDNA or gDNA derived from T cells, B-cell-depleted T cells, or PBMCs.

Original data processing: Nucleated cell number was recorded as an estimate derived from reference gene primer amplification. This table comes from immunoSEQ multiplex PCR, and its TCRdb copy is limited to in-frame clones, with some not included. D and trimming were read from the DNA, whereas the V and J calls and clone size are those reported in that table. The table includes about 250,000 clones, roughly 86% detected once. In germline, CDR1 is SGHRS, CDR2 YFSETQ. This CDR3 region has 14 residues. V lost 3 bases and J lost 0, with 8 bases in between. The receptor's source is a woman in her fifties or sixties who had recovered from COVID-19. The source material was peripheral blood. The chain links TRBV5-1 to TRBJ2-3; D uncertain. This CDR3 reads CASSSALSTDTQYF. CDR3 sequence (DNA): TGCGCCAGCAGCTCAGCGCTTAGCACAGATACGCAGTATTTT.